Included here is one T cell receptor (beta chain) sequence, with context. This sample stems from a study of immune evolution from preneoplasia to lung adenocarcinoma. The germline V and J ends were trimmed by 3 bases and 6 bases, with 9 bases remaining between them. The CDR3 is made up of 14 amino acids. Germline CDR1 is MGHDK and CDR2 is SYGVNS. H&E slides confirmed each diagnosis, reviewed by two pathologists independently. Macro-dissection enriched premalignant or tumor cells before nucleic acid extraction. Libraries were prepared by immunoSEQ multiplex PCR; TCRdb keeps only in-frame clonotypes and omits some of them. Of about 5,600 clones in the sample, 70% to 80% were seen once.

This clonotype was obtained from a person aged 55-85 years with lung adenocarcinoma. The sample comprised FFPE lung adenocarcinoma in situ tissue. The rearrangement joins TRBV25-1 to TRBJ1-6; no firm D call. The CDR3 coding sequence is TGTGCCAGCAGTGAGCAACCTTCTAATTCACCCCTCCACTTT. It yields the protein CASSEQPSNSPLHF. Variable domain in full (rest from reference TRBV25-1 and TRBJ1-6): EADIYQTPRYLVIGTGKKITLECSQTMGHDKMYWYQQDPGMELHLIHYSYGVNSTEKGDLSSESTVSRIRTEHFPLTLESARPSHTSQYLCASSEQPSNSPLHFGNGTRLTVT.